This TCR beta chain was identified in a study of shared T cell receptors in the human thymus. Measured with immunoSEQ multiplex PCR; TCRdb has only the in-frame clones, and not every one. The repertoire has about 660,000 clones, 88% of them found once; the top ten carry roughly 0.0097%. This clone turned up a few times. Germline lookup yields CDR1 LGHNA and CDR2 YNFKEQ. The CDR3 runs to 15 residues. Trimming shortened V by 0 bases and J by 6 bases, and 15 bases separated the two germline ends. Separately, the same data were catalogued under a study of human thymus T cells.

The material sequenced was thymocytes. The sequence came from a boy less than two years old with a congenital heart defect. J is TRBJ2-7 and V is TRBV4-2, with a weak D call TRBD1 (6 bases). The CDR3 DNA sequence: TGTGCCAGCAGCCAAGAGGGGGCGACTCGCGGCGAGCAGTACTTC. It codes for CASSQEGATRGEQYF.